This note documents a single T cell receptor (beta chain) sequence. Its specificity is not known. The sample is drawn from a study of T cell responses to AZD1222 COVID-19 vaccine. Per the germline V gene, CDR1 is MDHEN and CDR2 is SYDVKM. V lost 3 bases and J 4 bases, leaving 4 bases between the germline ends. There are 12 residues in the CDR3. Second-dose intervals near 4 or 12 weeks were combined. Method: immunoSEQ multiplex PCR; TCRdb's copy keeps in-frame clones and lacks some. The repertoire consists of tens of thousands of clones, with roughly 80% occurring once and the leading ten covering roughly 3.5%. Points from the study as a whole: The study identified only five to seven AZD1222 recipients as seropositive at baseline.

V gene TRBV28 combines with J gene TRBJ1-3; no reliable D call. The receptor was derived from an adult who received the AZD1222 COVID-19 vaccine. The sample here was peripheral blood, taken 28 days after the second AZD1222 dose. The CDR3 spells CASSFNGNTIYF. DNA for the CDR3: TGTGCCAGCAGTTTCAACGGAAACACCATATATTTT.